This passage covers 17 T cell receptor beta chains from one sample sequenced in a study of blood T cell repertoires in COVID-19. TCRdb's copy holds only in-frame clones and misses some; the assay was immunoSEQ multiplex PCR. Of 200,000 to 250,000 clones listed, roughly 85% are singletons. The sample taken for sequencing was PBMCs or T cells enriched from blood (not recorded which). The receptors come from a middle-aged man who had recovered from COVID-19.

This clone was seen only once. The V gene is TRBV30, the J gene TRBJ2-7; D perhaps matches TRBD2 (5 bases). This CDR3 is 14 amino acids long. The germline CDR1 and CDR2 sequences are GTSNPN and SVGIG (reference sequence). V lost 2 bases to trimming and J lost 1 base, with 12 bases between them. DNA for the CDR3: TGTGCCTGGAGTATCGGAGGAGGATCCTACGAGCAGTACTTC. It yields the protein CAWSIGGGSYEQYF.

The chain carries TRBV2 and TRBJ1-1; D possibly corresponds to TRBD1 (5 bases). Germline V gene lookup returns CDR1 SNHLY and CDR2 FYNNEI. The germline V and J ends were trimmed by 4 bases and 0 bases, with 9 bases remaining between them. This CDR3 has 14 residues. CDR3 residues: CASSGEGMNTEAFF. The CDR3 coding sequence is TGTGCCAGCAGTGGGGAGGGGATGAACACTGAAGCTTTCTTT.

The chain joins TRBV10-3 to TRBJ2-3, with D possibly being TRBD2 (6 bases). The CDR3 extends over 13 amino acids. Per germline, CDR1 ENHRY and CDR2 SYGVKD. Deletions cut 0 bases from V and 5 bases from J, with 6 bases between. The CDR3 reads CAISESGGDTQYF. CDR3 DNA: TGTGCCATCAGTGAGTCCGGGGGAGATACGCAGTATTTT.

The V call is TRBV10-3, the J call TRBJ1-5, with unresolved D. Trimming pared 0 bases from V and 0 bases from J, leaving 6 bases between. This CDR3 has 15 amino acids. Germline CDR1 reads ENHRY; CDR2 reads SYGVKD. CDR3 coding DNA: TGTGCCATCAGTGAGTCCGGTTTTAGCAATCAGCCCCAGCATTTT. Amino acids: CAISESGFSNQPQHF.

The chain employs TRBV30 and TRBJ1-5; 11 positions match TRBD1. J was trimmed by 6 bases and V by 2 bases; bases with no gene match: 6. This CDR3 has 15 amino acids. Germline CDR1 and CDR2: GTSNPN and SVGIG (reference sequence). The chain's CDR3 is CAWSYPDRGPQPQHF. The CDR3 nucleotides are TGTGCCTGGAGTTACCCGGACAGGGGGCCTCAGCCCCAGCATTTT.

The chain employs TRBV19 and TRBJ2-1; perhaps TRBD2 as D (6 bases). The V gene lost 6 bases and the J gene lost 3 bases, with 15 bases spanning the gap. Germline V gives CDR1 LNHDA, CDR2 SQIVND (reference sequence). This CDR3 spans 15 amino acids. This chain's CDR3 is CASRERGDFYNEQFF. CDR3 bases: TGTGCCAGTAGGGAGCGCGGGGATTTCTACAATGAGCAGTTCTTC. The entire variable domain, with the rest obtained from reference TRBV19 and TRBJ2-1, is as follows: DGGITQSPKYLFRKEGQNVTLSCEQNLNHDAMYWYRQDPGQGLRLIYYSQIVNDFQKGDIAEGYSVSREKKESFPLTVTSAQKNPTAFYLCASRERGDFYNEQFFGPGTRLTVL.

The gene calls are TRBV6-5 and TRBJ1-2, with D possibly being TRBD1 (6 bases). Per germline, CDR1 MNHEY and CDR2 SVGAGI. The CDR3 is 15 amino acids. Trimming removed 7 bases at V and 8 bases at J, with 23 bases between. CDR3 protein: CASTERRQALGGYTF. The CDR3 bases are TGTGCCAGCACCGAACGACGACAGGCGCTCGGGGGCTACACCTTC.

The rearrangement links TRBV7-9 to TRBJ2-7; tentative D call: TRBD2 (6 bases). Germline V gene data show CDR1 as SEHNR and CDR2 as FQNEAQ (reference sequence). Trimming cost V 0 bases and J 2 bases, with 11 bases left between them. This CDR3 region has 15 residues. CDR3 protein: CASSLAGTPTYEQYF. In DNA, the CDR3 is TGTGCCAGCAGCTTAGCCGGGACTCCGACCTACGAGCAGTACTTC.

The chain employs TRBV15 and TRBJ2-7; a weak D match, TRBD2 (6 bases). The CDR3 spans 14 residues. The germline CDR1 and CDR2 sequences are LNHNV and YYDKDF (reference sequence). V was cut by 5 bases and J by 3 bases, with 14 bases left in between. CDR3 DNA sequence: TGTGCCACCAGCGGCAGCGGGCGGAACTACGAGCAGTACTTC. Amino acid sequence: CATSGSGRNYEQYF.

The chain links TRBV29-1 to TRBJ2-3; D gene uncertain. CDR1 and CDR2 (germline): SQVTM, ANQGSEA. V lost 7 bases, J lost 1 base, and 12 bases lay in between. The CDR3 extends over 13 amino acids. CDR3 coding DNA: TGCAGCGCCCCCCGCTATCGCACAGATACGCAGTATTTT. It encodes CSAPRYRTDTQYF.

This clone was recorded once. The chain employs TRBV2 and TRBJ2-2; TRBD1 matches 9 bases. Unmatched junction bases numbered 2, after V lost 7 bases and J lost 2 bases. The CDR3 loop spans 14 amino acids. CDR1 SNHLY and CDR2 FYNNEI come from the germline V gene. CDR3 region: CASKQGANTGELFF. The DNA for the CDR3 is TGTGCCAGCAAACAGGGGGCTAACACCGGGGAGCTGTTTTTT.

This chain links TRBV4-3 with TRBJ2-1; D ambiguous. Trimming stripped 4 bases from V and 0 bases from J, with 13 bases between. This CDR3 comprises 16 residues. From germline, CDR1 is LGHNA and CDR2 YSLEER. CDR3 bases: TGCGCCAGCAGCCGGTACACGGAGAGCTCCTACAATGAGCAGTTCTTC. This gives the protein CASSRYTESSYNEQFF.

This chain's CDR3 is CASSSSTGNEAFF. For the CDR3, the DNA is TGTGCCAGTAGTTCCTCCACAGGGAACGAAGCTTTCTTT. This chain connects TRBV19 to TRBJ1-1; D is possibly TRBD1 (6 bases). Trimming took off 5 bases at V and 8 bases at J, with 15 bases between the two ends. Germline CDR1 reads LNHDA; CDR2 reads SQIVND (reference sequence). The CDR3 has 13 amino acids.

The chain joins TRBV7-2 to TRBJ2-1; TRBD1 aligns across 7 bases. With V trimmed by 2 bases and J by 3 bases, 10 bases remained unmatched. The CDR3 extends over 17 amino acids. Germline CDR1 reads SGHTA; CDR2 reads FQGNSA. CDR3 residues: CASSLSLQGTFYNEQFF. For the CDR3, the DNA is TGTGCCAGCAGCTTATCACTACAGGGGACCTTCTACAATGAGCAGTTCTTC.

The J gene is TRBJ2-1, the V gene TRBV5-4; 7 positions agree with TRBD1. There are 15 residues in the CDR3. The V gene's germline CDR1 is SGHNT and CDR2 YYREEE (reference sequence). V gave up 4 bases and J gave up 5 bases; unmatched junction bases: 9. CDR3 in amino acids: CASSLTETGNNEQFF. In nucleotides, the CDR3 is TGTGCCAGCAGCCTAACCGAGACAGGGAACAATGAGCAGTTCTTC.

The chain uses TRBV7-3 and TRBJ2-1, with D maybe TRBD1 (7 bases). Germline V CDR1 and CDR2: SGHTA, FQGTGA. V was pared by 4 bases and J by 12 bases, with 16 bases between. CDR3 length equals 13 residues. The CDR3 nucleotides are TGTGCCAGCAGCTCAACAGGGGCGCGGGGGCAGTTCTTC. Translated: CASSSTGARGQFF.

The CDR3: CASGGEDWAGELFF. The DNA for the CDR3 is TGTGCTAGTGGAGGGGAGGACTGGGCCGGGGAGCTGTTTTTT. The V call is TRBV12-5, the J call TRBJ2-2; D perhaps matches TRBD2 (6 bases). The V and J ends lost 6 bases and 6 bases respectively, with 14 bases between them. CDR1 is LGHNT and CDR2 is FRNRAP in the germline V gene. The length of the CDR3 is 14 residues.